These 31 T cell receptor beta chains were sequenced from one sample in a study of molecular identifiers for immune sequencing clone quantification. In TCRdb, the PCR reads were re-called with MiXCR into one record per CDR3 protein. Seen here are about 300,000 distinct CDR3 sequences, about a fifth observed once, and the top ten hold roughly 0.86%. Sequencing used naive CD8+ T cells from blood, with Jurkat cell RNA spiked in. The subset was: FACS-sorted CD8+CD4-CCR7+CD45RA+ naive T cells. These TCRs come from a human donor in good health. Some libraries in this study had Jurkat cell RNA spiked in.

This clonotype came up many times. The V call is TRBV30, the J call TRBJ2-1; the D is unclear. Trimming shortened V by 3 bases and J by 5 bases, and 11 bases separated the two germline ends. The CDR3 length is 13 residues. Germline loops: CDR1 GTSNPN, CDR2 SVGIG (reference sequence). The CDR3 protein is CAWSLSMNNEQFF. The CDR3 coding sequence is TGTGCCTGGAGCCTAAGTATGAACAATGAGCAGTTCTTC.

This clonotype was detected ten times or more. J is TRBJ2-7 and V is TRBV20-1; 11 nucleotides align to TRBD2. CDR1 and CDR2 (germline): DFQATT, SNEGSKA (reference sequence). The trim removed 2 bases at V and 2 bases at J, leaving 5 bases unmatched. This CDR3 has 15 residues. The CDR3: CSARPLAGGTYEQYF. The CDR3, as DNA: TGCAGTGCTAGACCCCTAGCGGGAGGTACCTACGAGCAGTACTTC.

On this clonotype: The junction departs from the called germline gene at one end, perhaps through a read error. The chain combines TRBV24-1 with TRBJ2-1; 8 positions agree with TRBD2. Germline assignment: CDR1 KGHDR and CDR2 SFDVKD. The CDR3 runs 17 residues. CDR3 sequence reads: CATSDLTSGSSYNDQFF. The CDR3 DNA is TGTGCCACCAGTGATTTGACTAGCGGAAGCTCCTACAATGATCAGTTCTTC.

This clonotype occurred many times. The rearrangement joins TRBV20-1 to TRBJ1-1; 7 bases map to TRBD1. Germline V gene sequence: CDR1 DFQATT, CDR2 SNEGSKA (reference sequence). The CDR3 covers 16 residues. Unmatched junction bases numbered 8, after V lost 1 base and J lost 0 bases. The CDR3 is CSARGFGTDMNTEAFF. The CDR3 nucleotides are TGCAGTGCTAGAGGTTTCGGGACAGATATGAACACTGAAGCTTTCTTT.

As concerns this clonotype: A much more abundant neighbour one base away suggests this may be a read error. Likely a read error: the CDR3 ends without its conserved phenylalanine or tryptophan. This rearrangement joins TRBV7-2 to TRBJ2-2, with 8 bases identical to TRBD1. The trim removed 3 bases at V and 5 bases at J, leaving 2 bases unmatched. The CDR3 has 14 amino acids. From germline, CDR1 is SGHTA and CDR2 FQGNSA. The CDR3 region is CASSFGQGTGELFL. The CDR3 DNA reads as TGTGCCAGCAGCTTCGGACAGGGAACCGGGGAGCTGTTTCTT.

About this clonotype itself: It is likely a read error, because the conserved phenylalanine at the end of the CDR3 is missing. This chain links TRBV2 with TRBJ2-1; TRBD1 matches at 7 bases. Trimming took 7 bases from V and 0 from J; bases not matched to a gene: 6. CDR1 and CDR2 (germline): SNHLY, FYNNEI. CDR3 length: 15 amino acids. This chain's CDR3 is CASTLRDSSYNEQFS. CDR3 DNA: TGTGCCAGCACCTTAAGGGACAGCTCCTACAATGAGCAGTTCTCC.

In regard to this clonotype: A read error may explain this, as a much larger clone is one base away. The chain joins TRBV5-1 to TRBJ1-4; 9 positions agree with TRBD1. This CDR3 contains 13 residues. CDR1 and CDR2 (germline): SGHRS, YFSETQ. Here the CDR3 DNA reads TGCGCCAGCCGGGACAGGGCTAATGAAAAACTGTCTTTT. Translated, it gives CASRDRANEKLSF.

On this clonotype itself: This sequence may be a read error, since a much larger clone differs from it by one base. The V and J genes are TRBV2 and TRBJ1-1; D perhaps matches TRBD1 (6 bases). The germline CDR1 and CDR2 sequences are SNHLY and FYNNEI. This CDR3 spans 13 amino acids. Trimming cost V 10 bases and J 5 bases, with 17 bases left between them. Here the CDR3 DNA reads TGTGCCACCAATGAGGGGGGCGGGACTGAAGCTTTCTTT. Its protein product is CATNEGGGTEAFF.

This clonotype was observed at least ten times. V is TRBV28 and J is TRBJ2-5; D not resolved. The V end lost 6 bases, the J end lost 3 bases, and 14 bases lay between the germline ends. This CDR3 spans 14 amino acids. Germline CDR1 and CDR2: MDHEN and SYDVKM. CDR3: CASRPDGSKETQYF. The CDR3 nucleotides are TGTGCCAGCAGACCCGACGGTTCCAAAGAGACCCAGTACTTC.

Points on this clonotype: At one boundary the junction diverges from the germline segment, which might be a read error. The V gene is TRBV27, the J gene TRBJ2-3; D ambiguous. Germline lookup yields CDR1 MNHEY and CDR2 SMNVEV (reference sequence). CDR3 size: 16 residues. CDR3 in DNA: TGTGCCAGCAGCCCGACCTATTTGGTAGGGCAAGATACGCAGTGTTTT. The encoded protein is CASSPTYLVGQDTQCF.

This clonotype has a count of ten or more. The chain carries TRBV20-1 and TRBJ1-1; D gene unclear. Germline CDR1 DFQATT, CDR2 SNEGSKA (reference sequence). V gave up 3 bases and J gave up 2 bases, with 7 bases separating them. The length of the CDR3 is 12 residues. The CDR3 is CSASDLNTEAFF. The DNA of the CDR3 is TGCAGTGCTAGTGACCTAAACACTGAAGCTTTCTTT.

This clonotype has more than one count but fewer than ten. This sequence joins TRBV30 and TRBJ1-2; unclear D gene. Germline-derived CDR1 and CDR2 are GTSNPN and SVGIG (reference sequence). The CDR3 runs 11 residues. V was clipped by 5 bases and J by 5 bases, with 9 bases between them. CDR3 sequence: CAWGFYYGYTF. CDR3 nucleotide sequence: TGTGCCTGGGGATTTTATTATGGCTACACCTTC.

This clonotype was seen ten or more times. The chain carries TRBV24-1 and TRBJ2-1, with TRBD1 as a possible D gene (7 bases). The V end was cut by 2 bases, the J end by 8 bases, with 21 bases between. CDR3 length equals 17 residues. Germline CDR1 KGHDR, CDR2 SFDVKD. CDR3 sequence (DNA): TGTGCCACCAGTGATTCGGCGGAGGGGGCTCCTTTGGATGAGCAGTTCTTC. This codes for CATSDSAEGAPLDEQFF.

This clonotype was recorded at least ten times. CDR3 sequence reads: CASSLLFSGANVLTF. The CDR3 DNA reads TGTGCCAGCAGTTTGTTGTTCTCTGGGGCCAACGTCCTGACTTTC. V usage is TRBV28 and J usage is TRBJ2-6; D not certain. Germline values: CDR1 MDHEN, CDR2 SYDVKM. The CDR3 totals 15 residues. Trimming cost V 3 bases and J 0 bases, with 6 bases left between them.

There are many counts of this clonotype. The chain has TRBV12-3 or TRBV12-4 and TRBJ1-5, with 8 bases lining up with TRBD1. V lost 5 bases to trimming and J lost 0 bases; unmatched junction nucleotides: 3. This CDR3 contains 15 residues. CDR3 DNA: TGTGCCAGCAGTAACCAGGGGGCTAGCAATCAGCCCCAGCATTTT. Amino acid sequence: CASSNQGASNQPQHF.

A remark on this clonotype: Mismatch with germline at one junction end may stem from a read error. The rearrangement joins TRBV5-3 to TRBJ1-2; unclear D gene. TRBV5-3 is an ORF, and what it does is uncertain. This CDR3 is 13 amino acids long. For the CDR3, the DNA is TGTGCCAGCAGCTTTTCTAGGAGTTATGGCTACACCTTC. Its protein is CASSFSRSYGYTF.

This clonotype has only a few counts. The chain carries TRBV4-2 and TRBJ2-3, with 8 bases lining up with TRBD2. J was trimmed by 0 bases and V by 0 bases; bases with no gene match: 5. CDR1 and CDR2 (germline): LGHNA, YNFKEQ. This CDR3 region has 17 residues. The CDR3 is CASSQDLVAGSTDTQYF. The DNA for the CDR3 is TGTGCCAGCAGCCAAGATCTAGTAGCGGGGAGCACAGATACGCAGTATTTT.

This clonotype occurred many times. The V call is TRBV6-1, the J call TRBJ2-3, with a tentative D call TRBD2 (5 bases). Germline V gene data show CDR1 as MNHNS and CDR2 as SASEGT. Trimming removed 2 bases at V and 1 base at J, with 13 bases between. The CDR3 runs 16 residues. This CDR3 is CASSEYGDSGTDTQYF. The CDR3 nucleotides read TGTGCCAGCAGTGAATATGGGGATAGCGGCACAGATACGCAGTATTTT.

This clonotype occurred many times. The CDR3 here is CASSLTGAPETQYF. CDR3 in DNA: TGTGCCAGCAGCTTGACCGGGGCACCAGAGACCCAGTACTTC. The chain is built from TRBV7-8 and TRBJ2-5, with D perhaps TRBD1 or TRBD2 (5 bases each). V was pared by 3 bases and J by 4 bases, with 12 bases between. The CDR3 loop spans 14 amino acids. Germline V gene sequence: CDR1 SGHVS, CDR2 FQNEAQ. The full variable domain, its missing parts supplied by reference TRBV7-8 and TRBJ2-5, is GAGVSQSPRYKVAKRGQDVALRCDPISGHVSLFWYQQALGQGPEFLTYFQNEAQLDKSGLPSDRFFAERPEGSVSTLKIQRTQQEDSAVYLCASSLTGAPETQYFGPGTRLLVL.

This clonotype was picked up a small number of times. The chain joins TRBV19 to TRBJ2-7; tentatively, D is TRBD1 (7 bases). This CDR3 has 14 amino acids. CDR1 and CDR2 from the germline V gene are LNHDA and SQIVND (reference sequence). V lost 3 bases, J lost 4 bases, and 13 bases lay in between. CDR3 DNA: TGTGCCAGTAGTATGCAGGGGGGACGGTACGAGCAGTACTTC. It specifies CASSMQGGRYEQYF.

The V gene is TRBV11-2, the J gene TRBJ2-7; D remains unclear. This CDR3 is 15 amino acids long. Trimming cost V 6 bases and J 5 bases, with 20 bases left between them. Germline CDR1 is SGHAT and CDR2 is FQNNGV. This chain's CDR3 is CASSRDGRLWHEQYF. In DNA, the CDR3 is TGTGCCAGCAGTCGCGACGGCAGGCTATGGCACGAGCAGTACTTC.

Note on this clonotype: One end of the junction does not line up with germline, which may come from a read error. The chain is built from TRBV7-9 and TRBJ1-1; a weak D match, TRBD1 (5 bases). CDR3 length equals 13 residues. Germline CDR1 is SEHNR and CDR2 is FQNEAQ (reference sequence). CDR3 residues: CAGSLAGYTEAFF. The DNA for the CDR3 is TGTGCCGGCAGCTTAGCAGGGTACACTGAAGCTTTCTTT.

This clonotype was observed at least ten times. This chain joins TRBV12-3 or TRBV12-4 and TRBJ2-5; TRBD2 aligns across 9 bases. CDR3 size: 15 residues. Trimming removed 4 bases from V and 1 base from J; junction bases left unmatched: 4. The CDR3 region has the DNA TGTGCCAGCAGTTCAAGCGGGGGGAGCCAAGAGACCCAGTACTTC. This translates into CASSSSGGSQETQYF.

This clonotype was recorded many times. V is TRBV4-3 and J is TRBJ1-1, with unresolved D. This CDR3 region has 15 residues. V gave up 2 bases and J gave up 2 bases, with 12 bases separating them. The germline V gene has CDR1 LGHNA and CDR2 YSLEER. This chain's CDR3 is CASSQYPDVNTEAFF. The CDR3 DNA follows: TGCGCCAGCAGCCAATACCCGGACGTCAACACTGAAGCTTTCTTT.

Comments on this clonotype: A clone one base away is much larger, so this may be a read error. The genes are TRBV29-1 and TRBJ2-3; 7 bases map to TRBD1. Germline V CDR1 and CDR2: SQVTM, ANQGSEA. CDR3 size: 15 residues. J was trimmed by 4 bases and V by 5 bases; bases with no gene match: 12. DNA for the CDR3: TGCAGCGTTCTCGGGGATCGAGGGGGCGCAGATACGCAGTATTTT. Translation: CSVLGDRGGADTQYF.

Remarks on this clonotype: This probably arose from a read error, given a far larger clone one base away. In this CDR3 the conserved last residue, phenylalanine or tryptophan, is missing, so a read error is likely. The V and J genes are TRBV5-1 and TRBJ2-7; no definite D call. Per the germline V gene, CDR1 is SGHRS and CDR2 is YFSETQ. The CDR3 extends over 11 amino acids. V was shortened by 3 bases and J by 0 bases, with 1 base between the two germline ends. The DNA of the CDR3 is TGCGCCAGCAGCTCCTCCTACGAGCAGTACCTC. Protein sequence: CASSSSYEQYL.

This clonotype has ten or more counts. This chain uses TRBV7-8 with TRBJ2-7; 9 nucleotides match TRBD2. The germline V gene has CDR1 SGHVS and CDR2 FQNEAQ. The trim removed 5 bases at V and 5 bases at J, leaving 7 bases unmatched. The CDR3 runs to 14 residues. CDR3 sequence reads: CASSLAGGRNEQYF. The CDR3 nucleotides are TGTGCCAGCAGCCTCGCGGGGGGGCGGAACGAGCAGTACTTC.

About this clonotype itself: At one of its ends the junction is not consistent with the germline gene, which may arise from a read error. CDR3 DNA: TGTGCCAGCGGTTTACCTAAACCGGGACAGGGATTTCCAGATACGCAGTATTTT. Residues: CASGLPKPGQGFPDTQYF. The chain is built from TRBV28 and TRBJ2-3; 9 bases match TRBD1. Germline CDR1 MDHEN, CDR2 SYDVKM. There are 18 residues in the CDR3.

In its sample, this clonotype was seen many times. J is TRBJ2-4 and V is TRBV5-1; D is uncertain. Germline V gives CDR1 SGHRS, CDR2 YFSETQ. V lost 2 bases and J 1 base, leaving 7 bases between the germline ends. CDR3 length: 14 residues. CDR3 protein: CASSFGVAKNIQYF. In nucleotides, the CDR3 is TGCGCCAGCAGCTTTGGAGTGGCCAAAAACATTCAGTACTTC.

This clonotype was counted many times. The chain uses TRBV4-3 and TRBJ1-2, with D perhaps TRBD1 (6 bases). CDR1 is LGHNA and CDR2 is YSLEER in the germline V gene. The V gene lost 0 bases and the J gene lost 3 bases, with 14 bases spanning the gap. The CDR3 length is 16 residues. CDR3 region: CASSQDAGGAYYGYTF. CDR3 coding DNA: TGCGCCAGCAGCCAAGATGCGGGGGGCGCTTACTATGGCTACACCTTC.

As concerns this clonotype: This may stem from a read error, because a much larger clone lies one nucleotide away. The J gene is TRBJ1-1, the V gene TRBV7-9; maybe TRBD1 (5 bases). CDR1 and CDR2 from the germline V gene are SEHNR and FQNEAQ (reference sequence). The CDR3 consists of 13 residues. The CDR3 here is CAGSERGVTEAFF. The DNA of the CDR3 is TGTGCCGGCAGCGAACGGGGGGTCACTGAAGCTTTCTTT.